This TCR beta chain was retrieved from a study of blood T cell repertoires in COVID-19. Method: immunoSEQ multiplex PCR; TCRdb's copy keeps in-frame clones and lacks some. There are approximately 11,000 clones in the sample; just over 70% occur only once, and roughly 6.7% lies in the top ten. This clone was observed once. The germline V gene has CDR1 LGHDT and CDR2 YNNKEL (reference sequence). V dropped 2 bases and J dropped 1; count of bases not matched to a gene: 6. CDR3 size: 17 residues. The TCR sequence derives from a man aged 55 to 69 with COVID-19, enrolled during active disease. Sequenced sample: peripheral blood. The chain couples TRBV3-1 (or the pseudogene TRBV3-2) to TRBJ2-3; 10 bases are a match to TRBD1. This CDR3 reads CASSQNRGTGGTDTQYF. CDR3 DNA: TGTGCCAGCAGCCAAAATCGGGGGACAGGGGGCACAGATACGCAGTATTTT.